This TCR beta chain was retrieved from a study of blood T cell repertoires in COVID-19. At the level of the study: Nucleic acid was either cDNA or gDNA, and it came from T cells, B-cell-depleted T cells, or PBMCs.

This clone has a single count. Per the authors' pipeline: Reference gene primer amplification in the assay estimated nucleated cell counts. TCRdb's table, derived via immunoSEQ multiplex PCR, lists solely in-frame clones and lacks some. The DNA gave D and trimming, while V, J and clone size come from that table. The sample consists of about 68,000 clones, approximately 81% of them appearing once. Trimming removed 5 bases from V and 1 base from J, with 8 bases in between. Germline V lookup: CDR1 LGHNA, CDR2 YSLEER. The CDR3 has 13 residues. V and J are TRBV4-3 and TRBJ1-1; possibly TRBD1 for D (6 bases). Sequenced material: peripheral blood. This clonotype was sampled from a man aged 50 or older with active COVID-19. CDR3 bases: TGCGCCAGCAGCTCGGACAGGAACACTGAAGCTTTCTTT. It specifies CASSSDRNTEAFF.